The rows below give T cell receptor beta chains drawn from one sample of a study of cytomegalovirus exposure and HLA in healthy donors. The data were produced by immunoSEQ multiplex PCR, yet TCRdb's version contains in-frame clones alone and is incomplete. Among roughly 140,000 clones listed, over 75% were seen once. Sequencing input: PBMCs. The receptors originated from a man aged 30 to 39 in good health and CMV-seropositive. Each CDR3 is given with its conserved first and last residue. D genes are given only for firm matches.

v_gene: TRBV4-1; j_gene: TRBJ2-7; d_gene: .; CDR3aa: CASSQHDEQGYEQYF
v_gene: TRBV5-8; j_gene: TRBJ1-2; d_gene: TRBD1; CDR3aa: CASSLNLDTGADEGYTF
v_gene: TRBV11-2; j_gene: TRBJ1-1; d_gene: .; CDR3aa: CASSLIGAGTEAFF
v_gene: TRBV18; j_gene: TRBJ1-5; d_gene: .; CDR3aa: CASSPGFSNQPQHF
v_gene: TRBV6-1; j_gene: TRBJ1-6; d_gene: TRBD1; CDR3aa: CATTLRTGENSPLHF
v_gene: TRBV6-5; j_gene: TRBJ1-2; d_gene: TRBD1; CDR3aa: CASSTGDDGYTF
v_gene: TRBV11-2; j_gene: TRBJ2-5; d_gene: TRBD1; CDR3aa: CASTLQGAGTQYF
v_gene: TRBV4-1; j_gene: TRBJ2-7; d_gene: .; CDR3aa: CASSPRDGYYEQYF
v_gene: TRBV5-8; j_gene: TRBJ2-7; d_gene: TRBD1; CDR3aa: CASSWEDRDYEQYF
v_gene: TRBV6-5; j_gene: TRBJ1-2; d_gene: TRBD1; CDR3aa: CASSETGVTYGYTF
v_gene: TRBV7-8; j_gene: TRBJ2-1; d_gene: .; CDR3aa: CASSPRGGTTYNEQFF
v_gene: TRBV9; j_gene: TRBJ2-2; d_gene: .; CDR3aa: CASSVSGAGTGELFF
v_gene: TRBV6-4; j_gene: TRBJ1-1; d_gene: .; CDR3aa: CASSDSGGTEAFF
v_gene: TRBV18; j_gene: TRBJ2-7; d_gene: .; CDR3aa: CASSPGVTRWEQYF
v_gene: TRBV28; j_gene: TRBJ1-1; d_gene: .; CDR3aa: CASTLLQNTEAFF
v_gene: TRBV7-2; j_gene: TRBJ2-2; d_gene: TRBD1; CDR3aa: CASSQTGVHTGELFF
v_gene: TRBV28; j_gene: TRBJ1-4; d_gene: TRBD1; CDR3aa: CASSLFQGGSREKLFF
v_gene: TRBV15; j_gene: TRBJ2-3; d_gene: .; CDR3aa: CATSRVAEKTDTQYF
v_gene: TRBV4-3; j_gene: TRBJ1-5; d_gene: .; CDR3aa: CASSQERFGGSQPQHF
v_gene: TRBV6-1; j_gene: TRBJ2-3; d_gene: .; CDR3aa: CASSESRGGTDTQYF
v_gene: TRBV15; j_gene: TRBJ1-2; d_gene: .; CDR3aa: CATSRDGAHYYGYTF
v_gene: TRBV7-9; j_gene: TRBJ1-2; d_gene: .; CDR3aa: CASSLPTGNYGYTF
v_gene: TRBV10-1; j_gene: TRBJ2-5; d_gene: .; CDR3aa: CASSKGVQETQYF
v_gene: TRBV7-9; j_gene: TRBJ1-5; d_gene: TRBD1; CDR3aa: CASSSGQQGASQPQHF
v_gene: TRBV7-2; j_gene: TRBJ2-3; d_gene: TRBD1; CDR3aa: CASSLRGITDTQYF
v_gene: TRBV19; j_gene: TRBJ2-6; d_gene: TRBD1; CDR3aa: CASRKQGPSGANVLTF
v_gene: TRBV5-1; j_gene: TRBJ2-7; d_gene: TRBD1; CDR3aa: CASSLLGQGSLEQYF
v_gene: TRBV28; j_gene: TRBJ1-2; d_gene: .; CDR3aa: CASSMGTRRGYTF
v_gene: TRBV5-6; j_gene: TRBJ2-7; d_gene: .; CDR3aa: CASSLGAGTLLGGEQYF
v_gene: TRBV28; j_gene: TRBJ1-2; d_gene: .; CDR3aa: CASNKNMGYTF
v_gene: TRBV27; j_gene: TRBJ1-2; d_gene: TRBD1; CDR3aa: CASSLSLGDRGNYGYTF
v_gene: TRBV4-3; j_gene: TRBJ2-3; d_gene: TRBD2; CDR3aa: CASSQDLGLAGADTQYF
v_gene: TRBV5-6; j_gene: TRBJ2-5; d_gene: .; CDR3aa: CASSLLALPPHETQYF
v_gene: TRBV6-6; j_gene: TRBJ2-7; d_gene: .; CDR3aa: CASRPDNYEQYF
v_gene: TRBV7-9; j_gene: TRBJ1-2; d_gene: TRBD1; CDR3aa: CASSLQGTVYGYTF